These 2 T cell receptor beta chains came from one sample sequenced in a study of shared clonotypes between healthy human individuals. This table comes from immunoSEQ multiplex PCR, and its TCRdb copy is limited to in-frame clones, with some not included. The table lists 2 million to 2.5 million clones, 85% to 95% of them singletons. Material for sequencing was naive CD4+ T cells from PBMCs. Regarding subset: CD45RA+ positively selected. The receptor source for this set is a man younger than 35 in good health. Some clones in this sample may be carry-over from other donors' samples.

The rearrangement joins TRBV11-2 to TRBJ2-3; no clear D gene. CDR3 length equals 17 residues. Germline CDR1 is SGHAT and CDR2 is FQNNGV. V was pared by 2 bases and J by 3 bases, with 18 bases between. This CDR3 reads CASSLPLHPRSTDTQYF. The CDR3 DNA follows: TGTGCCAGCAGCTTACCTTTGCACCCAAGGTCAACAGATACGCAGTATTTT. The variable domain in full, with the rest retrieved from reference TRBV11-2 and TRBJ2-3, is EAGVAQSPRYKIIEKRQSVAFWCNPISGHATLYWYQQILGQGPKLLIQFQNNGVVDDSQLPKDRFSAERLKGVDSTLKIQPAKLEDSAVYLCASSLPLHPRSTDTQYFGPGTRLTVL.

This clone has a handful of counts. The chain is built from TRBV5-6 and TRBJ1-1; 7 bases are shared with TRBD1. Trimming cost V 3 bases and J 1 base; bases outside gene matches: 6. The CDR3 runs to 15 residues. Germline V gene lookup returns CDR1 SGHDT and CDR2 YYEEEE. The DNA for the CDR3 is TGTGCCAGCAGCTGGGAGGACAGGAGGAACACTGAAGCTTTCTTT. This sequence encodes CASSWEDRRNTEAFF.